This TCR beta chain was sequenced for a study of blood T cell repertoires in COVID-19. About the research overall: Sites across the United States, Italy and Spain contributed samples from acute and convalescent COVID-19. T cells, B-cell-depleted T cells, or PBMCs supplied cDNA or gDNA.

From germline, CDR1 is LGHNA and CDR2 YNFKEQ. The CDR3 has 18 amino acids. Between the trimmed V and J ends, which lost 1 base and 0 bases, there was a span of 15 bases. Data came from immunoSEQ multiplex PCR; TCRdb stores just in-frame clones and leaves some out. The sample carries about 440,000 clones, approximately 88% recorded once. The sequence came from a woman in her fifties or sixties with COVID-19, enrolled during active disease. This chain joins TRBV4-2 and TRBJ2-2, with D unresolved. Input material: peripheral blood. The CDR3 nucleotides read TGTGCCAGCAGCCAAGGACCGCAAAGAGGTGCGAACACCGGGGAGCTGTTTTTT. Protein product: CASSQGPQRGANTGELFF.